This TCR beta chain originates from a study of OX40 agonist ivuxolimab in advanced cancers. Germline V lookup: CDR1 LNHDA, CDR2 SQIVND (reference sequence). V dropped 7 bases and J dropped 1; count of bases not matched to a gene: 3. The CDR3 length is 14 residues. Patients with a history of autoimmune disease or on systemic immunosuppression were excluded. To note about this clone: The antigen is not known.

Produced via immunoSEQ multiplex PCR; TCRdb's table is partial and in-frame only. The table shows 5,500 to 7,000 clones, with over 75% occurring only once. General study findings and limits: The study found among the lowest clonal expansion in partial responders at 0.1-3.0 mg/kg.

The clonotype comes from an adult with an advanced solid tumor such as melanoma, head and neck, liver or kidney cancer. The gene calls are TRBV19 and TRBJ2-3; TRBD2 matches at 9 bases. This material consisted of CD4+ or CD8+ T cells sorted from blood, taken in a trial of the OX40 agonist ivuxolimab. CDR3 protein: CASTSGEGTDTQYF. The CDR3 region has the DNA TGTGCCAGTACTAGCGGGGAGGGCACAGATACGCAGTATTTT.